This T cell receptor (beta chain) is drawn from a study of human T cells and chemical hapten exposure (dated by TCRdb to about 2021). The study in broad terms: For sensitization, 2% DPC in acetone was applied to an approximately 2 cm by approximately 2 cm area of upper inner arm skin. Throughout the study period of about 25 weeks, patients also received therapeutic DPC doses to the scalp every week. Patch tests used Finn chambers with 0.01% DPC on the upper back, scored after 6 days by International Contact Dermatitis Research Group standards. The mostly female patient cohort included alopecia areata with under or over 50% scalp involvement, alopecia totalis and alopecia universalis. Libraries were pooled for sequencing, and per-sample TCR yields varied mainly because of small differences in library volumes within the pool. This study followed changes in the peripheral blood TCR repertoire in vivo during primary and secondary sensitization of alopecia patients to the hapten diphenylcyclopropenone (DPC). Blood was sampled from patients pre-sensitization (week 0) and at 2, 6 and about 24 weeks after DPC sensitization. Blood for TCR sequencing was provided by twenty-nine alopecia patients at one to four time points (pre-sensitization, 2, 6 and 24 weeks).

The time point label on this specimen signifies: patch test 3, about 24 weeks after DPC sensitization. Interpreted using the paper, the treatment or condition label stands for: therapeutic diphenylcyclopropenone sensitization with weekly scalp DPC. At every patch-test visit, the blood draw took place before the patch test was put on. To be eligible, patients had to be aged 18 to 70, diagnosed with alopecia and judged suitable for DPC therapy, while pregnant patients were excluded. Total RNA was isolated from unfractionated whole blood collected in Tempus Blood RNA tubes. As to this clonotype: What this receptor recognizes is not known. Base qualities are missing; no much larger clone stands one base away.

Broad study findings and their caveats: The number of TCRs above 1 in 1000 frequency did not change with DPC sensitization; there was no evidence of global repertoire structure alterations. Expanded TCRs formed significantly more large CDR3 similarity clusters than pre-sensitization or healthy control sets, consistent with antigen-driven responses. Alopecia, a presumed autoimmune disease, was present in all patients, so the immune response of the patients might differ from that of healthy individuals. Patch test score was positively correlated with the number of PT1 expanded TCRs, with significance at thresholds 8, 16 and 32 but not at 4. Repeated subsampling changed both the strength of the expansion versus patch-test correlation and the threshold at which the correlation became significant.

Preparation of the library involved RACE. Instrument on record: NextSeq 500. During library preparation, unique molecular identifiers were attached to individual cDNA molecules so that TCRs could be counted in a quantitative, reproducible way. From each blood RNA sample, both TCR alpha and TCR beta chains were sequenced. The source study handled its data this way. A median of about 89,000 TCRs per sample was observed, with a range of 23,224 to 690,600. V, J and CDR3 annotation of the TCR reads was carried out using the Decombinator software suite. Every sample was subsampled to the same number of TCRs (28,000) for the PS versus PT1 abundance plots. Expanded TCRs were defined as absent before sensitization and observed at least eight times at the 2-week time point. Clones were called with MiXCR by TCRdb after fastp trimmed the public reads at Q25, and only in-frame beta chains were retained. A single entry per CDR3 protein holds the most common genes and DNA from its merged rows. The V and J calls were not made by the authors but by TCRdb's processing. Recorded for this sample are about 160,000 distinct CDR3 sequences; about a quarter of them occurred a single time. The top ten clones comprise 2% to 2.5% of the sample.

As encoded in the germline V gene, CDR1 is MGHDK while CDR2 is SYGVNS. The CDR3, cysteine through phenylalanine, is 13 amino acids long. Just the 39-base CDR3 DNA is kept, in frame starting at base 1. V was cut back by 9 bases and J by 0 bases, leaving a gap of 9 bases between them. The chain uses TRBV25-1 and TRBJ1-5, with the D gene not clear enough to name. The receptor's source is a woman between 18 and 29 years old with alopecia areata. Some clones in this sample may be carry-over from other donors' samples. The source was whole blood, collected in connection with sensitization to the hapten diphenylcyclopropenone (DPC). The CDR3 here reads CASRGDSNQPQHF. Read as DNA, the sequence is TGTGCCAGTCGTGGGGATAGCAATCAGCCCCAGCATTTT.